These 19 T cell receptor beta chains came from one sample sequenced in a study of shared clonotypes between healthy human individuals. Profiled with immunoSEQ multiplex PCR; TCRdb holds only in-frame clones, not every one. The sample carries about 1.5 million clones, around 95% recorded once. Sequences were obtained from naive CD4+ T cells sorted from blood. The subset here: CD45RA+ positively selected. These receptors originate from a man aged 30-40 years in good health.

This clone was picked up one time. This chain uses TRBV6-6 with TRBJ2-7; 8 nucleotides match TRBD1. V trimming: 0 bases; J trimming: 2 bases; junction bases outside the gene matches: 3. Germline CDR1 and CDR2: MNHNY and SVGAGI (reference sequence). The CDR3 is made up of 15 amino acids. The CDR3 nucleotides are TGTGCCAGCAGTTACTCCCGGGACAGGACCTACGAGCAGTACTTC. Residues: CASSYSRDRTYEQYF.

This clone was seen just once. The V and J genes are TRBV4-2 and TRBJ2-1; perhaps TRBD2 as D (6 bases). Germline CDR1 LGHNA, CDR2 YNFKEQ. The CDR3 covers 15 residues. V was shortened by 1 base and J by 6 bases, with 13 bases between the two germline ends. The CDR3 loop reads CASSQGTGDSNEQFF. DNA for the CDR3: TGTGCCAGCAGCCAAGGGACGGGAGACTCCAATGAGCAGTTCTTC.

CDR3 in DNA: TGTGCCAGCAGCTTAGTTGTAGGGAACACTGAAGCTTTCTTT. Protein: CASSLVVGNTEAFF. The chain links TRBV11-3 to TRBJ1-1; D ambiguous. This CDR3 contains 14 residues. Germline V lookup: CDR1 SGHNT, CDR2 YENEEA. Trimming stripped 1 base from V and 1 base from J, with 7 bases between.

The chain joins TRBV6-1 to TRBJ2-1; no definite D call. Germline loops: CDR1 MNHNS, CDR2 SASEGT. Trimming cost V 3 bases and J 0 bases, with 6 bases left between them. The length of the CDR3 is 14 residues. CDR3 residues: CASSEILSYNEQFF. CDR3 DNA sequence: TGTGCCAGCAGTGAGATCCTCTCCTACAATGAGCAGTTCTTC.

The chain uses TRBV12-5 and TRBJ2-1; TRBD1 matches 10 bases. The germline V gene encodes CDR1 LGHNT and CDR2 FRNRAP. CDR3 length equals 15 residues. After removal of 5 bases from V and 3 bases from J, the junction contained 4 bases not matched to a gene. CDR3 sequence: CASGPWTGGYNEQFF. The CDR3 DNA sequence: TGTGCTAGTGGTCCGTGGACAGGGGGCTACAATGAGCAGTTCTTC.

This chain links TRBV28 with TRBJ2-1; D not certain. Trimming left V 2 bases short and J 0 bases short, with 8 bases between. The CDR3 length is 15 residues. CDR1 is MDHEN and CDR2 is SYDVKM in the germline V gene. In DNA, the CDR3 is TGTGCCAGCAGTTTACCACCAAGCTCCTACAATGAGCAGTTCTTC. Residues: CASSLPPSSYNEQFF.

This rearrangement joins TRBV7-8 to TRBJ2-1, with D maybe TRBD2 (6 bases). Deletions cut 5 bases from V and 11 bases from J, with 13 bases between. Germline CDR1 is SGHVS and CDR2 is FQNEAQ. The CDR3 spans 12 residues. CDR3 amino acids: CASSPGTYKQFF. As DNA, the CDR3 is TGTGCCAGCAGCCCTGGGACTTACAAGCAGTTCTTC. The full variable domain, in which reference TRBV7-8 and TRBJ2-1 provide the parts outside the CDR3, is GAGVSQSPRYKVAKRGQDVALRCDPISGHVSLFWYQQALGQGPEFLTYFQNEAQLDKSGLPSDRFFAERPEGSVSTLKIQRTQQEDSAVYLCASSPGTYKQFFGPGTRLTVL.

This chain uses TRBV19 with TRBJ2-4; TRBD1 agrees at 7 bases. With V trimmed by 6 bases and J by 11 bases, 10 bases remained unmatched. The germline V gene has CDR1 LNHDA and CDR2 SQIVND (reference sequence). CDR3 length equals 13 residues. The CDR3 DNA is TGTGCCAGTAGCAACCTAATTCAGGGGGTTCAGTACTTC. Translating gives CASSNLIQGVQYF.

This chain joins TRBV9 and TRBJ2-2; D is possibly TRBD2 (6 bases). V was cut by 1 base and J by 2 bases, with 9 bases left in between. Germline-derived CDR1 and CDR2 are SGDLS and YYNGEE. This CDR3 region has 15 residues. CDR3 nucleotides: TGTGCCAGCAGCGTAATGGGACTTAACACCGGGGAGCTGTTTTTT. Residues: CASSVMGLNTGELFF.

The chain couples TRBV10-3 to TRBJ2-7; 10 bases agree with TRBD1. The V gene end was trimmed by 9 bases and the J gene end by 3 bases; junction bases not matched to a gene: 5. From germline, CDR1 is ENHRY and CDR2 SYGVKD. The CDR3 sequence is 13 residues long. The DNA for the CDR3 is TGTGCCATAGAACGGGACAGGGGCTACGAGCAGTACTTC. Translated: CAIERDRGYEQYF.

Note on this clone: Additional DNA sequences in this sample encode the identical CDR3. The J gene is TRBJ1-5, the V gene TRBV12-5, with D uncertain. The CDR3 covers 12 residues. Trimming cost V 1 base and J 4 bases, with 2 bases left between them. CDR1 is LGHNT and CDR2 is FRNRAP in the germline V gene. The CDR3 here is CASGLGNQPQHF. CDR3 in DNA: TGTGCTAGTGGTTTGGGGAATCAGCCCCAGCATTTT.

The rearrangement uses TRBV10-3 and TRBJ2-7, with D maybe TRBD2 (6 bases). The V end was cut by 3 bases, the J end by 3 bases, with 15 bases between. The V gene's germline CDR1 is ENHRY and CDR2 SYGVKD. The CDR3 runs to 15 residues. The CDR3 DNA sequence: TGTGCCATCAGTGAAAGACTAGGACCCGACTACGAGCAGTACTTC. Protein: CAISERLGPDYEQYF.

The chain carries TRBV25-1 and TRBJ2-3, with D maybe TRBD1 (5 bases). This CDR3 is 16 amino acids long. V dropped 5 bases and J dropped 0 bases, with 15 bases sitting between them. CDR1 and CDR2 from the germline V gene are MGHDK and SYGVNS. For the CDR3, the DNA is TGTGCCAGCAGTCAGGCCGACAGCCCTAGCACAGATACGCAGTATTTT. Encoded protein: CASSQADSPSTDTQYF. Together with reference TRBV25-1 and TRBJ2-3, the CDR3 gives the full variable domain: EADIYQTPRYLVIGTGKKITLECSQTMGHDKMYWYQQDPGMELHLIHYSYGVNSTEKGDLSSESTVSRIRTEHFPLTLESARPSHTSQYLCASSQADSPSTDTQYFGPGTRLTVL.

The chain couples TRBV6-4 to TRBJ2-1; no clear D gene. Germline CDR1 is MRHNA and CDR2 is SNTAGT. The CDR3 totals 13 residues. V lost 4 bases and J lost 10, with 14 bases in between. CDR3 bases: TGTGCCAGCAGTGGATTTCTCGGCTACGAGCAGTTCTTC. As protein: CASSGFLGYEQFF.

In the case of this clone: The same CDR3 can be traced to other DNA sequences in this sample. The chain employs TRBV19 and TRBJ2-7; D unresolved. CDR3 size: 12 residues. The V end lost 3 bases, the J end lost 3 bases, and 6 bases lay between the germline ends. Germline assignment: CDR1 LNHDA and CDR2 SQIVND (reference sequence). The DNA for the CDR3 is TGTGCCAGTAGTATTGAAGGCTACGAGCAGTACTTC. Translating gives CASSIEGYEQYF.

The rearrangement joins TRBV5-1 to TRBJ2-1; the match to TRBD2 covers 9 bases. V lost 0 bases, J lost 8 bases, and 18 bases stayed unmatched. This CDR3 contains 19 residues. The V gene's germline CDR1 is SGHRS and CDR2 YFSETQ. The CDR3 spells CASSLVFGGAASGTYEQFF. The CDR3 nucleotides are TGCGCCAGCAGCTTGGTATTCGGCGGGGCCGCTAGCGGGACCTATGAGCAGTTCTTC.

CDR3 nucleotides: TGTGCCAGCAGCCAGGTAACTAGCTCCTACGAGCAGTACTTC. This encodes CASSQVTSSYEQYF. The rearrangement uses TRBV4-2 and TRBJ2-7, with a possible D match to TRBD2 (5 bases). Germline V lookup: CDR1 LGHNA, CDR2 YNFKEQ. V was shortened by 3 bases and J by 0 bases, with 9 bases between the two germline ends. CDR3 length: 14 residues.

The chain joins TRBV5-1 to TRBJ2-2; 8 nucleotides align to TRBD2. This CDR3 contains 15 residues. Germline CDR1 reads SGHRS; CDR2 reads YFSETQ. J was trimmed by 4 bases and V by 8 bases; bases with no gene match: 10. The CDR3: CASGSGRAGTGELFF. The CDR3 coding sequence is TGCGCCAGTGGTTCCGGGAGGGCGGGCACCGGGGAGCTGTTTTTT.

V is TRBV10-3 and J is TRBJ2-7; 7 bases match TRBD1. The J segment lost 1 base and the V segment lost 7 bases, leaving 4 bases of the junction unmatched. The germline gives CDR1 ENHRY, CDR2 SYGVKD. The CDR3 sequence is 13 residues long. The CDR3 reads CAINSGGSYEQYF. CDR3 sequence (DNA): TGTGCCATCAACTCAGGGGGTTCCTACGAGCAGTACTTC.